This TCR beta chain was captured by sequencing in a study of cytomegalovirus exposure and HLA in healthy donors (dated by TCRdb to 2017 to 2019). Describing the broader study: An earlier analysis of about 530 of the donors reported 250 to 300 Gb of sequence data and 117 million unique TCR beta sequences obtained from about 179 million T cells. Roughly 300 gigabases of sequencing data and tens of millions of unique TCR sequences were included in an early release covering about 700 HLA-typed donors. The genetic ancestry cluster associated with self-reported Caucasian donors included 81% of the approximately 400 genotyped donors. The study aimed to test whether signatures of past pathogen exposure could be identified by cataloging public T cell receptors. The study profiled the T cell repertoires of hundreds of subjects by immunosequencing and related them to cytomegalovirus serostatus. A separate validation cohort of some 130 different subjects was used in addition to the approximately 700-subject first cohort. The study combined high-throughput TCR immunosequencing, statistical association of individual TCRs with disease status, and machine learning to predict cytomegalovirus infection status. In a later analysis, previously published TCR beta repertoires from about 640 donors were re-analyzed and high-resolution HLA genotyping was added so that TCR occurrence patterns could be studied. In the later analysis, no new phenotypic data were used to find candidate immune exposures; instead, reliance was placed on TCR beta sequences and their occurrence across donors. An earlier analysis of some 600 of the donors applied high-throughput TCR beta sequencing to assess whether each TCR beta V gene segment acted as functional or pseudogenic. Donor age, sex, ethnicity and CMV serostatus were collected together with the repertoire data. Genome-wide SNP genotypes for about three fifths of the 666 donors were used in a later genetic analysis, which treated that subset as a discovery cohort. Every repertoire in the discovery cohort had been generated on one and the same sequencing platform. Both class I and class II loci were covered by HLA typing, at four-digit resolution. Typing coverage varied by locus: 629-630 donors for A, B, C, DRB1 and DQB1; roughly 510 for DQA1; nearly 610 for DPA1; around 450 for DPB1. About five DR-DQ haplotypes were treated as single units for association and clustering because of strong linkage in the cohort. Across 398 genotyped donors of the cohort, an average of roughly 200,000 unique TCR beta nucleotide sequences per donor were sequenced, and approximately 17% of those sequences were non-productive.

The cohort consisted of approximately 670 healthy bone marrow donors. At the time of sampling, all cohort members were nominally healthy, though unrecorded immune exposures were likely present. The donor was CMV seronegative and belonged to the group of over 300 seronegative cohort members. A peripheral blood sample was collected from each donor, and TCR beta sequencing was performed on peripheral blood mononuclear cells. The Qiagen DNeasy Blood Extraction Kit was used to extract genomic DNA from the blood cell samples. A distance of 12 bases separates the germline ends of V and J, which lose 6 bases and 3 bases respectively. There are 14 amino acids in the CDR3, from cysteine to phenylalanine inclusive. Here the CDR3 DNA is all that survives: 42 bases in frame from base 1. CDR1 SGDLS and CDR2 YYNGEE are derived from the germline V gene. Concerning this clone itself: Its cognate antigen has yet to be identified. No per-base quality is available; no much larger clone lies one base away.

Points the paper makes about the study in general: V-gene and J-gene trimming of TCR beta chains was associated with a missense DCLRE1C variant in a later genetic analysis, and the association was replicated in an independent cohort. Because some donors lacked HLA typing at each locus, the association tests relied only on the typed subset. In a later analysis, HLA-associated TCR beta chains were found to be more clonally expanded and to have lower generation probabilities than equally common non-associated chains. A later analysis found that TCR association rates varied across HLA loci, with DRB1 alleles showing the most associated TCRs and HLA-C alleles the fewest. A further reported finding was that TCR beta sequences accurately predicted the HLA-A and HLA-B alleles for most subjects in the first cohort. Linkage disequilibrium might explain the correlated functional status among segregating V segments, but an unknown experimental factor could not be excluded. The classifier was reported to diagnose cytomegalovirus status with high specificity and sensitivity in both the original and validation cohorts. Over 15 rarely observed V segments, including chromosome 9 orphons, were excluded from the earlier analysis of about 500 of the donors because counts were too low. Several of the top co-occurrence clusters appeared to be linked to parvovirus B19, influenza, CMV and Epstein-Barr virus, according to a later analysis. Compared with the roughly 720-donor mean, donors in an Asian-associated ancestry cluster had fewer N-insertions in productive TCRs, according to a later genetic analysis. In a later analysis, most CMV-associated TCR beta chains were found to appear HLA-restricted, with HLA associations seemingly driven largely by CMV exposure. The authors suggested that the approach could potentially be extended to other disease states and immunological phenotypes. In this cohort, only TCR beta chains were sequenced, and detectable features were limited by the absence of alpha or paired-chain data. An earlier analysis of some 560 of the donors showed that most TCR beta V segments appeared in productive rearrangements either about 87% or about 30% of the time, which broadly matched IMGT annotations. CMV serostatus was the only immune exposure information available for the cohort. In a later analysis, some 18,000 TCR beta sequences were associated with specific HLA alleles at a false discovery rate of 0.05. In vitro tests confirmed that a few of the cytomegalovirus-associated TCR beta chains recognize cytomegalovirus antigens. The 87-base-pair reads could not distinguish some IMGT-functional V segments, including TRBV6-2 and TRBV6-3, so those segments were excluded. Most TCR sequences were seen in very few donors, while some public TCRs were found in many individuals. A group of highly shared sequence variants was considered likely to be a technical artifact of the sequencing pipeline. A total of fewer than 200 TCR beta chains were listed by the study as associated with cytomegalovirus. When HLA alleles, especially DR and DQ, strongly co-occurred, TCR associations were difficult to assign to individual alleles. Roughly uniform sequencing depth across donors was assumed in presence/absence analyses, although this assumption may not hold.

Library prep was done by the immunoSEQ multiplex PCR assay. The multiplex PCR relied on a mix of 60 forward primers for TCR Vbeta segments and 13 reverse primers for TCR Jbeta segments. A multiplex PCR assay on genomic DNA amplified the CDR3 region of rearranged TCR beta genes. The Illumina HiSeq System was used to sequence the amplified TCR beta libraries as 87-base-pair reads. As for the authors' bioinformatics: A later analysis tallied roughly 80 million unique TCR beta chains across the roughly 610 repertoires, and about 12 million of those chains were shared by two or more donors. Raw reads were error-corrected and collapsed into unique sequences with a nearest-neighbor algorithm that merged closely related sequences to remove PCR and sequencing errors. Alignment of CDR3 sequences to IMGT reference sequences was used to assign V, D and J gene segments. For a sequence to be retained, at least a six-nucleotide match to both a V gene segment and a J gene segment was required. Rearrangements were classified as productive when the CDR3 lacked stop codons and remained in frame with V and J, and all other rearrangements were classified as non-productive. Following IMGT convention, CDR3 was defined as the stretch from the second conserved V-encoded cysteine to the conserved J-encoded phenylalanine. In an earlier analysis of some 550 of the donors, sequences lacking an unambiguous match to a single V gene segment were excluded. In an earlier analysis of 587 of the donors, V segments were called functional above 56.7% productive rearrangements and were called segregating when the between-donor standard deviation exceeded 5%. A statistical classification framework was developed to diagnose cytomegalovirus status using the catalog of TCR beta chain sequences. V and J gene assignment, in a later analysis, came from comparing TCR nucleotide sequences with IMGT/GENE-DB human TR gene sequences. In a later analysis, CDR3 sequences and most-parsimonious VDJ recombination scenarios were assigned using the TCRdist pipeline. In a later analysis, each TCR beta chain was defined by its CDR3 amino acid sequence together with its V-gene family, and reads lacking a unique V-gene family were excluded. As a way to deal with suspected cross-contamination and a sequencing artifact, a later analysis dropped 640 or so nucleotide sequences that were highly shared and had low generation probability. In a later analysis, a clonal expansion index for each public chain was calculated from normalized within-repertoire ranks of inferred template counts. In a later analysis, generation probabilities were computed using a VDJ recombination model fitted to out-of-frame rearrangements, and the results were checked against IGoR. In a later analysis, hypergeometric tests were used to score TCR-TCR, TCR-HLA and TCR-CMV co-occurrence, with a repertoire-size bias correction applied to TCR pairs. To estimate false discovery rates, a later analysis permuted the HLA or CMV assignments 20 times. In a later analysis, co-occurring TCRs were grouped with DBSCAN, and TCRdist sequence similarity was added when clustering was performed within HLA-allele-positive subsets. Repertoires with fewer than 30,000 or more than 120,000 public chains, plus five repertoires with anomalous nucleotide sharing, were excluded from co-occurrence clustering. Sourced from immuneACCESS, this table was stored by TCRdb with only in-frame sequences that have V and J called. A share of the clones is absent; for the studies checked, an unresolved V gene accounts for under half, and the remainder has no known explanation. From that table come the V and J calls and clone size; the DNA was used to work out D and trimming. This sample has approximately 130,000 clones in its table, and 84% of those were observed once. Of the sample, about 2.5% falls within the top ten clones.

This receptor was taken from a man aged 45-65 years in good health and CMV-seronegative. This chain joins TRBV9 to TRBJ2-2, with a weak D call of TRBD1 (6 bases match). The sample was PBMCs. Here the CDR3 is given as CASMGAWDTGELFF. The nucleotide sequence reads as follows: TGTGCCAGCATGGGGGCGTGGGACACCGGGGAGCTGTTTTTT.